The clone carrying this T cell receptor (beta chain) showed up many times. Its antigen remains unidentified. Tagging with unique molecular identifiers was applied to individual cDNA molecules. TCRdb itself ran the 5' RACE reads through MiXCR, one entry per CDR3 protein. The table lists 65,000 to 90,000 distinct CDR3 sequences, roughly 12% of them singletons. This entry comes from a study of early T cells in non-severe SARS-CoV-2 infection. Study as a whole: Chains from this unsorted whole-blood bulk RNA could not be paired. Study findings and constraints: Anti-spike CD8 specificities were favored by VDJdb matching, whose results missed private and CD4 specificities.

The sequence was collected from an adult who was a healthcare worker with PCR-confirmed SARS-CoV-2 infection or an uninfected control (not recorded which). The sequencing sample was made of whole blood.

DNA of the CDR3: TGTGCCAGCAGTGGGACTAGCGTAGCCGGGGAGCTGTTTTTT. Protein sequence: CASSGTSVAGELFF. The chain couples TRBV2 to TRBJ2-2; 9 bases are a match to TRBD2. The junction had 3 bases not matched to a gene; V was cut back by 4 bases and J by 6 bases. Per germline, CDR1 SNHLY and CDR2 FYNNEI. This CDR3 spans 14 amino acids.